This TCR beta chain was identified during a study of T cells in Graves' hyperthyroidism and ophthalmopathy. Uncontrolled infection, other autoimmune disease, pregnancy and lactation each barred patients from inclusion. The diagnostic basis comprised clinical symptoms, serum thyroxine and TRAb, thyroid ultrasound and orbital computed tomography. In this sample, this clonotype turned up a few times. Amplified TCR beta CDR3 regions derived from RNA transcripts. Primed by the HTBI set, a first-round RT-PCR was run on the TCR CDR3. Using its own MiXCR run on the multiplex PCR reads, TCRdb lists one record per CDR3 protein. The sample carries around 600,000 distinct CDR3 sequences, just under 45% recorded once. The sample consisted of peripheral blood or thyroid tissue (not recorded which). This receptor was identified in an adult man with Graves' disease, either hyperthyroidism or ophthalmopathy (not recorded which).

CDR3 coding DNA: TGTGCCAGCAGCTTAGATCAGGGGTACCAAGAGACCCAGTACTTC. Translation gives CASSLDQGYQETQYF. The chain links TRBV7-2 to TRBJ2-5; TRBD1 is a possible D gene (6 bases). V gave up 1 base and J gave up 0 bases, with 9 bases separating them. CDR1 and CDR2 (germline): SGHTA, FQGNSA. The length of the CDR3 is 15 residues. The full variable domain, its missing parts supplied by reference TRBV7-2 and TRBJ2-5, is GAGVSQSPSNKVTEKGKDVELRCDPISGHTALYWYRQSLGQGLEFLIYFQGNSAPDKSGLPSDRFSAERTGGSVSTLTIQRTQQEDSAVYLCASSLDQGYQETQYFGPGTRLLVL.